This T cell receptor beta chain came from a study of T cell responses to AZD1222 COVID-19 vaccine. Turning to this clone: Its matching antigen is unknown.

Overall study findings and caveats: Recipients of AZD1222 seropositive at baseline numbered only 5 or 6.

Sequenced by immunoSEQ multiplex PCR; TCRdb stores in-frame clones only, minus some. The table lists under 95,000 clones, roughly 88% of them singletons, with 1.3% to 1.5% in the top ten. Germline V gives CDR1 SNHLY, CDR2 FYNNEI. Trimming cost V 6 bases and J 8 bases; bases outside gene matches: 7. This CDR3 is built from 14 residues. The receptor was derived from an adult who received the AZD1222 COVID-19 vaccine. Sequencing was performed on peripheral blood, taken 28 days after the second AZD1222 dose. V gene TRBV2 combines with J gene TRBJ1-4, with TRBD1 matching over 9 bases. CDR3 coding DNA: TGTGCCAGCAGGCTGGACAGGGGAGAAGAAAAACTGTTTTTT. It translates to CASRLDRGEEKLFF.